The 11 T cell receptor beta chains in this list originate from one sample, sequenced in a study of OX40 agonist ivuxolimab in advanced cancers. Repertoires were generated with immunoSEQ multiplex PCR, while TCRdb's copy carries only in-frame clones and drops some. Here the sample spans roughly 90,000 clones, roughly 92% being singletons. The material was CD4+ or CD8+ T cells sorted from blood, obtained in a trial of the OX40 agonist ivuxolimab. These receptors were taken from an adult with an advanced solid tumor such as melanoma, head and neck, liver or kidney cancer.

The J gene is TRBJ2-2, the V gene TRBV19, with TRBD1 as a possible D gene (6 bases). Trimming removed 5 bases at V and 5 bases at J, with 15 bases between. The CDR3 covers 15 residues. The germline CDR1 and CDR2 sequences are LNHDA and SQIVND (reference sequence). The CDR3 spells CASSATPQGTGELFF. The CDR3 DNA is TGTGCCAGTAGTGCGACTCCACAGGGTACCGGGGAGCTGTTTTTT.

Judged by abundance, this clone is medium-sized. This chain joins TRBV28 and TRBJ1-5; D unresolved. Germline V lookup: CDR1 MDHEN, CDR2 SYDVKM. The germline V and J ends were trimmed by 7 bases and 4 bases, with 11 bases remaining between them. This CDR3 spans 13 amino acids. The CDR3 DNA follows: TGTGCCAGCACCATCACCGAAAATCAGCCCCAGCATTTT. This translates into CASTITENQPQHF.

CDR3 sequence reads: CASSYGREFLETQYF. The CDR3 DNA follows: TGTGCCAGCAGTTATGGGCGGGAGTTTTTAGAGACCCAGTACTTC. This rearrangement joins TRBV6-5 to TRBJ2-5; 7 nucleotides match TRBD2. The germline CDR1 and CDR2 sequences are MNHEY and SVGAGI. This CDR3 has 15 amino acids. Trimming at V came to 3 bases and at J to 4 bases, leaving 8 bases not matched to a gene.

This sequence joins TRBV14 and TRBJ1-5; no clear D. V was shortened by 0 bases and J by 0 bases, with 6 bases between the two germline ends. The CDR3 has 15 residues. Per the germline V gene, CDR1 is SGHDN and CDR2 is FVKESK. CDR3 region: CASSQEIRSNQPQHF. CDR3 DNA: TGTGCCAGCAGCCAAGAGATCCGTAGCAATCAGCCCCAGCATTTT.

This chain links TRBV19 with TRBJ2-7, with 13 positions matching TRBD2. V shed 5 bases and J 3 bases; nucleotides not matched to a gene: 13. Germline CDR1 and CDR2: LNHDA and SQIVND (reference sequence). The length of the CDR3 is 18 residues. This CDR3 is CASSLRLAGGSTNYEQYF. The CDR3 DNA sequence: TGTGCCAGTAGTCTCCGACTAGCGGGAGGTTCCACAAACTACGAGCAGTACTTC.

V is TRBV4-1 and J is TRBJ2-5; 9 positions match TRBD2. J gave up 3 bases and V 4 bases, and 6 bases lay outside the gene matches. There are 15 residues in the CDR3. Germline lookup yields CDR1 MGHRA and CDR2 YSYEKL. Here the CDR3 reads CASSLLAGKKETQYF. In DNA, the CDR3 is TGCGCCAGCAGCCTGCTAGCGGGGAAGAAAGAGACCCAGTACTTC.

This clone was picked up a small number of times. V is TRBV19 and J is TRBJ1-5, with TRBD1 matching over 7 bases. CDR3 length: 15 amino acids. CDR1 is LNHDA and CDR2 is SQIVND in the germline V gene (reference sequence). V lost 2 bases to trimming and J lost 3 bases; unmatched junction nucleotides: 4. The CDR3 spells CASSIRGGPNQPQHF. Here the CDR3 DNA reads TGTGCCAGTAGTATACGAGGGGGCCCCAATCAGCCCCAGCATTTT.

The chain employs TRBV5-1 and TRBJ2-2; D assignment may be TRBD1 or TRBD2 (5 bases each). The V gene lost 2 bases and the J gene lost 0 bases, with 14 bases spanning the gap. Germline V gene lookup returns CDR1 SGHRS and CDR2 YFSETQ. The CDR3 runs 17 residues. CDR3 in amino acids: CASSFRAGTANTGELFF. DNA for the CDR3: TGCGCCAGCAGCTTTCGAGCCGGGACCGCGAACACCGGGGAGCTGTTTTTT.

This clone appeared a single time. The gene calls are TRBV5-1 and TRBJ2-7; D is unclear. The CDR3 has 13 residues. V lost 4 bases, J lost 0 bases, and 8 bases lay in between. The germline gives CDR1 SGHRS, CDR2 YFSETQ. The CDR3 reads CASSPEFSYEQYF. The CDR3 region has the DNA TGCGCCAGCAGCCCCGAATTCTCCTACGAGCAGTACTTC.

In this sample, this clone turned up once. V gene TRBV30 combines with J gene TRBJ1-1; no reliable D call. The V and J ends lost 7 bases and 7 bases respectively, with 13 bases between them. This CDR3 is 11 amino acids long. CDR1 and CDR2 from the germline V gene are GTSNPN and SVGIG (reference sequence). The CDR3 sequence: CASTNGLEAFF. DNA of the CDR3: TGTGCCTCCACCAACGGGCTTGAAGCTTTCTTT.

Only one count was recorded for this clone. The chain uses TRBV4-3 and TRBJ2-7; possibly TRBD1 for D (5 bases). Trimming removed 3 bases at V and 4 bases at J, with 13 bases between. There are 14 residues in the CDR3. Germline V gives CDR1 LGHNA, CDR2 YSLEER. CDR3 sequence reads: CASSQHIQAYEQYF. In DNA, the CDR3 is TGCGCCAGCAGCCAGCATATACAGGCTTACGAGCAGTACTTC.